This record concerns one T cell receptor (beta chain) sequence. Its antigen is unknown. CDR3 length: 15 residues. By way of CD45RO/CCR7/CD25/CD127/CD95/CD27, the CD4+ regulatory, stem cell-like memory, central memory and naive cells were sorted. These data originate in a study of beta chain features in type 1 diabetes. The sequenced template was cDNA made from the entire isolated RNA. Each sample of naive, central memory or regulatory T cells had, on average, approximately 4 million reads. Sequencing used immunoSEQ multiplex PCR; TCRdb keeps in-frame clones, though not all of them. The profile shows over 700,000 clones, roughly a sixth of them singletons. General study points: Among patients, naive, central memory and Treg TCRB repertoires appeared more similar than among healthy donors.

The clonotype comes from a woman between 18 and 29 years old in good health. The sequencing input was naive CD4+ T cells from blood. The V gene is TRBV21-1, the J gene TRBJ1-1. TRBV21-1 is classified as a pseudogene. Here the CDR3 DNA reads TGTGCCAGCAGCAAAGTCCGGGGCCTGAACACTGAAGCTTTCTTT. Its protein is CASSKVRGLNTEAFF.